The entry below describes one TCR beta chain. Which antigen it targets is not known. No quality values exist for individual bases; no much larger clone is one base distant. CDR1 and CDR2, looked up from the germline V gene (reference sequence), are LNHDA and SQIVND. CDR3 length: 13 amino acids, cysteine to phenylalanine. Left in the record is the CDR3 DNA by itself, 39 bases read in frame from the first base. The junction shows trimming of 7 bases on V and 4 bases on J, and the gene matches do not reach 4 bases of it. The data were obtained in a study of vaccination and CD4 T cells after COVID-19 (dated by TCRdb to between 2020 and 2023). For context, the study as a whole: Convalescent patients had a positive SARS-CoV-2 result on nasal swab PCR, and of these patients, about ten had mild disease and one had severe disease. Six males and four females were included in the convalescent cohort, with two Hispanic individuals, seven Caucasians, two Asians and one multiracial person represented. Two doses of either the Pfizer-BioNTech BNT162b2 vaccine (n=8) or the Moderna mRNA-1273 vaccine (n=2) were administered to participants. Post-COVID blood samples from convalescent patients were collected a median of about 110 days after diagnosis, with a range of 35 to 161 days. Post-vaccine blood samples were collected a median of around 2.5 months after the second vaccine dose, ranging from about 12 to 250 days. Culture stimuli were overlapping spike peptide pools from SARS-CoV-2 and from the common cold coronaviruses HCoV-NL63, HCoV-OC43 and HCoV-229E. As controls, cultures received a CEFX viral epitope pool (the positive control), an HIV-1 Nef peptide pool (the negative control), or no peptide at all. In 10 COVID-19 convalescent patients and several infection-naive healthy vaccine recipients, researchers compared the spike-specific CD4+ TCR repertoire from before mRNA vaccination with the repertoire from after. General conclusions and limits of the study: The study included relatively few convalescent patients and did not analyze early timepoints after natural infection. In convalescent patients, nearly all vaccine-specific clones (304 of 307) were found to be mono-reactive for SARS-CoV-2 spike rather than cross-reactive with common cold coronaviruses. Among the post-vaccine SARS-CoV-2-reactive clones in convalescent patients, a median 86.3% showed up only after vaccination, which suggests vaccine-specific priming. The median number of SARS-CoV-2-reactive clonotypes rose from about 19 after infection to 38 after vaccination, but the change was not significant.

Library preparation used PCR. DNA from cultured CD4+ T cells underwent TCR sequencing with the Oncomine TCR Beta short-read assay at the Johns Hopkins FTIC core. The QIAamp micro DNA kit was used to extract genomic DNA from the cultured CD4+ T cells. Oncomine TCR Beta libraries from cultured CD4+ T cells were pooled using unique dual indexes and sequenced on an Illumina iSeq 100. The original methods were these. Non-productive sequences were removed, and CDR3s not starting with C, not ending with F or W, or shorter than 7 amino acids were discarded. Antigen-specific clonotypes were identified using the MANAFEST web application through comparison of peptide-stimulated wells with reference and other culture wells. An FDR below 0.05, an odds ratio above 5, and a productive frequency above 0.1% in at least two of three replicate wells were required for clones to be considered positive. A clonotype was classed as cross-reactive if the clonotype showed significant expansion both in SARS-CoV-2 spike wells and in at least one common cold coronavirus spike condition. Levenshtein distances (stringdist) and unrooted phylogenetic trees (ape) in R version 3.6.1 were used to assess CDR3 homology. TCRdb ran its own pipeline on the public reads, namely fastp trimming at Q25 and MiXCR clone calling, and kept in-frame beta chains. Rows with a matching CDR3 protein are joined into one entry that keeps the most common DNA and genes. The V and J calls and clone size come from TCRdb's table, not from the authors' own analysis. The table for this sample lists 7,500 to 9,500 distinct CDR3 sequences; roughly 50% of them were counted only once. Less than 10% of the sample rests with the top ten.

Interpreted using the paper, the treatment or condition label stands for: approximately nine-day PBMC culture with coronavirus spike peptide pools or control peptides (ViraFEST assay). The ViraFEST assay, used in the study, expanded antigen-specific T cells with peptide pools and then identified the expanded clonotypes through TCR sequencing. The convalescent patients' positive SARS-CoV-2 PCR tests fell between March and December 2020, which was before the Alpha, Beta and Delta variants emerged in the United States. Some 2 million PBMCs per well were cultured in IMDM with roughly 5.5% human AB serum and roughly 10 IU/ml IL-2, plus 10 ug/ml peptide pools. On days 3 and 7, half of the culture medium was replaced with fresh IL-2-containing medium. After 10 days of culture, CD4+ T cells were isolated by negative selection using the EasySep CD4+ T cell isolation kit. PBMCs were separated from whole blood using Ficoll-Paque Plus gradient centrifugation and then either used fresh or cryopreserved at -140C. Triplicate wells were generally used for each culture condition.

The sequence was collected from a human donor who had recovered from COVID-19. The sample was CD4+ T cells from blood, cultured in vitro. The chain is encoded by TRBV19 joined to TRBJ2-5, and TRBD1 aligns with 9 junction nucleotides. The DNA sequence is TGTGCCAGTAACAGGGGGCTAGGAGAGACCCAGTACTTC. Its amino acids are CASNRGLGETQYF.